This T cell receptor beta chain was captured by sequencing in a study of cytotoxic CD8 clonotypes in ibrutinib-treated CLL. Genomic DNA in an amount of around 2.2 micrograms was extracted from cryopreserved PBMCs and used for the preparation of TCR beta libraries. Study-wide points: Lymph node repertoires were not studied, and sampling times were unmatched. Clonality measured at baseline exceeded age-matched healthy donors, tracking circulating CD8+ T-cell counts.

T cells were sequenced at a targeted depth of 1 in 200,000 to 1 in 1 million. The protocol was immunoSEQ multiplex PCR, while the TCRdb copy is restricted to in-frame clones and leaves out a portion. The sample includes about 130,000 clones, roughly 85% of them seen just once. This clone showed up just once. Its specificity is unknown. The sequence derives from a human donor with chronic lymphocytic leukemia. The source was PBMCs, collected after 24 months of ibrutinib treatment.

The CDR3 here is CASRWRGGKQYF. The CDR3 DNA reads TGTGCCAGCAGATGGAGGGGAGGTAAGCAGTACTTC. This chain connects TRBV28 to TRBJ2-7, with TRBD2 as a possible D gene (6 bases). Germline lookup yields CDR1 MDHEN and CDR2 SYDVKM. The CDR3 sequence is 12 residues long. V was cut by 6 bases and J by 8 bases, with 14 bases left in between.